The 28 T cell receptor beta chains in this list originate from one sample, sequenced in a study of patients and donors after allogeneic stem cell transplantation (dated by TCRdb to 2018 to 2021). Libraries were constructed by RT-PCR. The listed sequencing device is NextSeq 550. The public sequencing data were trimmed at Q25 with fastp and processed into clonotypes with MiXCR by TCRdb, which kept only in-frame beta chains. One record per CDR3 amino acid sequence lists the most common genes and DNA. For this sample there are approximately 220,000 distinct CDR3 sequences; over 30% appear just once. Roughly 11% of the sample goes to the ten largest clones. The source material was blood, either unsorted or a sorted T cell fraction (not recorded which). The receptors stem from a human donor who was either an allogeneic HSCT recipient or a stem cell or donor lymphocyte infusion donor (not recorded which). It is not recorded whose cells these are; they may come from a transplant donor.

The V gene is TRBV28, the J gene TRBJ1-6; weak D call: TRBD1 (5 bases). V was cut by 5 bases and J by 9 bases, with 20 bases left in between. Germline CDR1 is MDHEN and CDR2 is SYDVKM. The CDR3 consists of 16 residues. Written as DNA, the CDR3 is TGTGCCAGCAGTCCACCGAGGGGTCAGGGAAGTTCACCCCTCCACTTT. Protein product: CASSPPRGQGSSPLHF.

This clonotype was detected ten times or more. CDR3: CASSLDQGGNQPQHF. DNA of the CDR3: TGTGCCAGCAGTTTAGATCAGGGGGGCAATCAGCCCCAGCATTTT. The chain has TRBV12-3 or TRBV12-4 and TRBJ1-5, with 7 positions matching TRBD1. Germline trimming cut 1 base from V and 2 bases from J; bases unmatched to any gene: 2. CDR3 length: 15 residues.

This clonotype was recorded a few times. The chain employs TRBV6-2 or TRBV6-3 and TRBJ1-2; the D is unclear. The length of the CDR3 is 15 residues. Germline V gene sequence: CDR1 MNHEY, CDR2 SVGEGT. V lost 5 bases, J lost 0 bases, and 13 bases lay in between. CDR3 protein: CASSPSPSTNYGYTF. The CDR3 DNA sequence: TGTGCCAGCAGTCCTTCCCCGTCCACTAACTATGGCTACACCTTC.

A few counts support this clonotype. The chain has TRBV18 and TRBJ1-2, with 7 positions matching TRBD1. J lost 7 bases, V lost 2 bases, and 4 bases had no gene match. The CDR3 covers 13 residues. Germline V gene sequence: CDR1 KGHSH, CDR2 LQKENI. The CDR3 reads CASSPLGGAGYTF. The CDR3 DNA sequence: TGTGCCAGCTCACCATTAGGGGGCGCTGGCTACACCTTC.

This chain links TRBV4-1 with TRBJ2-4, with TRBD2 as a possible D gene (6 bases). The CDR3 is 14 amino acids. The ends were cut back, 4 bases at V and 7 bases at J, with 14 bases in the middle. Germline CDR1 and CDR2: MGHRA and YSYEKL. The CDR3 nucleotides read TGCGCCAGCAGCCCGAGCGGAGGGAGGAACATTCAGTACTTC. Translating it yields CASSPSGGRNIQYF.

There are many counts of this clonotype. The V and J genes are TRBV27 and TRBJ1-2; 7 bases align to TRBD1. The CDR3 contains 14 residues. CDR1 is MNHEY and CDR2 is SMNVEV in the germline V gene (reference sequence). Germline trimming cut 5 bases from V and 0 bases from J; bases unmatched to any gene: 3. For the CDR3, the DNA is TGTGCCAGCAGTCCAGGACAGGCTAACTATGGCTACACCTTC. It yields the protein CASSPGQANYGYTF.

This clonotype was found a few times. The chain joins TRBV4-1 to TRBJ1-3, with D perhaps TRBD1 (6 bases). CDR3 size: 16 residues. From germline, CDR1 is MGHRA and CDR2 YSYEKL. V lost 1 base and J lost 0, with 10 bases in between. The DNA of the CDR3 is TGCGCCAGCAGCCAAGTAACAGGGCCCTCTGGAAACACCATATATTTT. Translating gives CASSQVTGPSGNTIYF.

The chain joins TRBV9 to TRBJ2-7; 7 nucleotides match TRBD2. The CDR3 consists of 15 residues. Germline V lookup: CDR1 SGDLS, CDR2 YYNGEE. V trimming: 4 bases; J trimming: 2 bases; junction bases outside the gene matches: 9. This chain's CDR3 is CASSTGLRGAYEQYF. DNA of the CDR3: TGTGCCAGCAGCACCGGTCTTCGGGGGGCCTACGAGCAGTACTTC.

This clonotype has a handful of counts. The rearrangement links TRBV12-3 or TRBV12-4 to TRBJ1-2; possibly TRBD1 for D (5 bases). V was clipped by 6 bases and J by 6 bases, with 20 bases between them. This CDR3 has 15 residues. CDR3 in amino acids: CASSLGEARLDGYTF. CDR3 bases: TGTGCCAGCAGCCTGGGGGAGGCCAGGTTGGATGGCTACACCTTC.

The rearrangement joins TRBV27 to TRBJ2-7; D gene uncertain. Trimming shortened V by 0 bases and J by 2 bases, and 5 bases separated the two germline ends. The CDR3 runs 13 residues. Germline assignment: CDR1 MNHEY and CDR2 SMNVEV (reference sequence). The CDR3 DNA sequence: TGTGCCAGCAGTTTATCGACCACCTACGAGCAGTACTTC. This encodes CASSLSTTYEQYF.

This clonotype was recorded a few times. The chain employs TRBV20-1 and TRBJ1-2; possible D gene TRBD1, 5 bases. Germline loops: CDR1 DFQATT, CDR2 SNEGSKA (reference sequence). V dropped 0 bases and J dropped 1 base, with 18 bases sitting between them. The CDR3 contains 17 residues. CDR3 nucleotide sequence: TGCAGTGCTAGAGAGGCGGGACGGTCGGTTTATAACTATGGCTACACCTTC. Translation: CSAREAGRSVYNYGYTF.

The chain is built from TRBV4-1 and TRBJ2-2; possibly TRBD1 for D (5 bases). There are 17 residues in the CDR3. Germline-derived CDR1 and CDR2 are MGHRA and YSYEKL. V gave up 0 bases and J gave up 6 bases, with 17 bases separating them. In DNA form, the CDR3 reads TGCGCCAGCAGCCAAGAGCTAGGGGTGGAGAAGCCCGGGGAGCTGTTTTTT. It is translated as CASSQELGVEKPGELFF.

The chain has TRBV12-3 or TRBV12-4 and TRBJ2-3; 9 bases agree with TRBD2. The CDR3 spans 15 residues. V gave up 6 bases and J gave up 10 bases; unmatched junction bases: 14. The CDR3 DNA sequence: TGTGCCAGCAGCTTTTCCGTTATCTGGACTAGCGCGCAGTATTTT. The encoded protein is CASSFSVIWTSAQYF.

The table lists this clonotype with a few counts. This sequence joins TRBV7-9 and TRBJ2-7; the D gene is possibly TRBD1 (6 bases). Germline V gives CDR1 SEHNR, CDR2 FQNEAQ (reference sequence). CDR3 size: 14 residues. V dropped 0 bases and J dropped 6 bases, with 12 bases sitting between them. Here the CDR3 reads CASSLAGAMGEQYF. The CDR3 DNA sequence: TGTGCCAGCAGCTTAGCGGGGGCAATGGGCGAGCAGTACTTC.

This chain connects TRBV5-6 to TRBJ2-3; perhaps TRBD2 as D (5 bases). Germline V gene lookup returns CDR1 SGHDT and CDR2 YYEEEE. Trimming took off 0 bases at V and 1 base at J, with 9 bases between the two ends. This CDR3 region has 15 residues. CDR3 sequence (DNA): TGTGCCAGCAGCTTGGCGTTGAGGGGCACAGATACGCAGTATTTT. Residues: CASSLALRGTDTQYF.

CDR3: CAPRGCQETQYF. CDR3 nucleotides: TGTGCCCCCCGGGGGTGCCAAGAGACCCAGTACTTC. The rearrangement uses TRBV21-1 and TRBJ2-5; TRBD1 is the table's D call and was not checked against the DNA. TRBV21-1 is described as a pseudogene. The CDR3 runs 12 residues.

In its sample, this clonotype was seen a few times. V gene TRBV6-6 combines with J gene TRBJ1-4, with TRBD1 identical over 9 bases. The CDR3 totals 16 residues. Unmatched junction bases numbered 13, after V lost 6 bases and J lost 8 bases. The V gene's germline CDR1 is MNHNY and CDR2 SVGAGI (reference sequence). In DNA, the CDR3 is TGTGCCAGCAGCTTGACAGGGGGGCCCGGAGAGGAAAAACTGTTTTTT. Translating it yields CASSLTGGPGEEKLFF.

This clonotype was counted only a few times. This rearrangement joins TRBV27 to TRBJ2-2; D possibly uses TRBD1 or TRBD2 (5 bases each). V lost 6 bases and J lost 4, with 15 bases in between. This CDR3 is built from 15 residues. Germline CDR1 MNHEY, CDR2 SMNVEV (reference sequence). In DNA, the CDR3 is TGTGCCAGCAGCGATTTCAGGGCGGGCACCGGGGAGCTGTTTTTT. Translated, it gives CASSDFRAGTGELFF.

There are a few counts of this clonotype. CDR3 bases: TGTGCCAGCAGGGAACAGGGGACTGAAGCTTTCTTT. Translation gives CASREQGTEAFF. The chain links TRBV2 to TRBJ1-1; 7 positions match TRBD1. This CDR3 comprises 12 residues. CDR1 is SNHLY and CDR2 is FYNNEI in the germline V gene. The J segment lost 5 bases and the V segment lost 6 bases, leaving 3 bases of the junction unmatched.

The V and J genes are TRBV4-1 and TRBJ1-5; tentative D call: TRBD1 (5 bases). Per germline, CDR1 MGHRA and CDR2 YSYEKL. The germline V and J ends were trimmed by 1 base and 7 bases, with 11 bases remaining between them. There are 14 residues in the CDR3. The CDR3 here is CASSQAGYRQPQHF. The DNA of the CDR3 is TGCGCCAGCAGCCAAGCAGGGTACCGGCAGCCCCAGCATTTT.

The rearrangement joins TRBV7-8 to TRBJ1-1; D uncertain. CDR1 and CDR2 (germline): SGHVS, FQNEAQ. Trimming shortened V by 1 base and J by 0 bases, and 9 bases separated the two germline ends. The CDR3 totals 15 residues. CDR3 sequence reads: CASSLVGRMNTEAFF. The DNA for the CDR3 is TGTGCCAGCAGCTTAGTTGGGAGGATGAACACTGAAGCTTTCTTT.

CDR3 DNA: TGCGCCAGCAGCTCTCGGCCTGGTGCAACTAATGAAAAACTGTTTTTT. It translates to CASSSRPGATNEKLFF. V is TRBV5-1 and J is TRBJ1-4; D unresolved. CDR3 size: 16 residues. CDR1 and CDR2 (germline): SGHRS, YFSETQ. Trimming stripped 3 bases from V and 0 bases from J, with 12 bases between.

This clonotype occurred a few times. The chain recombines TRBV28 with TRBJ1-5; 8 bases line up with TRBD1. The V gene end was trimmed by 5 bases and the J gene end by 0 bases; junction bases not matched to a gene: 15. Germline assignment: CDR1 MDHEN and CDR2 SYDVKM. The CDR3 consists of 19 residues. CDR3 sequence (DNA): TGTGCCAGCAGTCATCCACCGTCGGGACAGGCGTATAGCAATCAGCCCCAGCATTTT. Its protein product is CASSHPPSGQAYSNQPQHF. The full variable domain, in which reference TRBV28 and TRBJ1-5 provide the parts outside the CDR3, is DVKVTQSSRYLVKRTGEKVFLECVQDMDHENMFWYRQDPGLGLRLIYFSYDVKMKEKGDIPEGYSVSREKKERFSLILESASTNQTSMYLCASSHPPSGQAYSNQPQHFGDGTRLSIL.

In its sample, this clonotype was seen a few times. The rearrangement uses TRBV12-3 or TRBV12-4 and TRBJ1-1, with TRBD1 as a possible D gene (5 bases). The length of the CDR3 is 14 residues. Deletions cut 2 bases from V and 4 bases from J, with 11 bases between. The CDR3 reads CASSLRQSATEAFF. For the CDR3, the DNA is TGTGCCAGCAGTTTAAGACAGTCGGCCACTGAAGCTTTCTTT.

The chain uses TRBV5-8 and TRBJ1-1; the match to TRBD1 covers 7 bases. V lost 0 bases to trimming and J lost 5 bases; unmatched junction nucleotides: 4. Germline V gene lookup returns CDR1 SGHTS and CDR2 YDEGEE. The CDR3 covers 14 residues. CDR3 DNA: TGTGCCAGCAGCTTGGTAGGGGGCCAGACTGAAGCTTTCTTT. It yields the protein CASSLVGGQTEAFF.

This chain joins TRBV29-1 and TRBJ2-2; 7 positions agree with TRBD1. The V gene's germline CDR1 is SQVTM and CDR2 ANQGSEA. V shed 3 bases, J shed 1 base, and the junction held 5 bases outside the gene matches. The CDR3 extends over 15 amino acids. The DNA for the CDR3 is TGCAGCGTTGACGAGGCAGGGGGGAACACCGGGGAGCTGTTTTTT. It is translated as CSVDEAGGNTGELFF.

The chain has TRBV18 and TRBJ2-5, with TRBD2 as a possible D gene (5 bases). The CDR3 totals 13 residues. Trimming shortened V by 6 bases and J by 5 bases, and 13 bases separated the two germline ends. Germline values: CDR1 KGHSH, CDR2 LQKENI. CDR3 sequence: CASSGGVKETQYF. The CDR3 DNA reads as TGTGCCAGCTCCGGAGGCGTCAAGGAGACCCAGTACTTC.

The rearrangement links TRBV20-1 to TRBJ2-7, with 11 bases identical to TRBD2. V was pared by 5 bases and J by 2 bases, with 2 bases of the junction left unmatched. The CDR3 is 13 amino acids. Per germline, CDR1 DFQATT and CDR2 SNEGSKA (reference sequence). CDR3 sequence (DNA): TGCAGTGCTGGGACTAGCGGAACCTACGAGCAGTACTTC. Residues: CSAGTSGTYEQYF.